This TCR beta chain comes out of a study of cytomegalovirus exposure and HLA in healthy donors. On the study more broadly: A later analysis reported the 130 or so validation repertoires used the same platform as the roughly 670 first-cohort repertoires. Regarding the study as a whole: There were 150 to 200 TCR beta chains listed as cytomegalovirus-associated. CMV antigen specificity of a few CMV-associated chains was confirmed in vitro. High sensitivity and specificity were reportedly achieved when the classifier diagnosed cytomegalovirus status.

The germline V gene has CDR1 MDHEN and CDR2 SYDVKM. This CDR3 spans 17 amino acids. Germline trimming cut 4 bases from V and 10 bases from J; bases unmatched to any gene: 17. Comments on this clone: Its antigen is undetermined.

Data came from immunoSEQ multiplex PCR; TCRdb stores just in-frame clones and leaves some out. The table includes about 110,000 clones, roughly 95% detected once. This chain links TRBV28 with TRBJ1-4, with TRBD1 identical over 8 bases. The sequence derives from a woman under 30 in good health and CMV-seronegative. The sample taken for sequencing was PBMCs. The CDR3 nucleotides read TGTGCCAGCAGTTGGGGACAGGCCGTCCTCACCGGGGGAAAACTGTTTTTT. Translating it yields CASSWGQAVLTGGKLFF.